The 8 T cell receptor beta chains in this list originate from one sample, sequenced in a study of T cell repertoires in cytomegalovirus infection. These receptors' targets are unknown. MiXCR, run by TCRdb on the reads, gives a single entry per CDR3 protein. The sample carries 6,500 to 9,500 distinct CDR3 sequences, about 53% recorded once. The sample was PBMCs, sequenced either directly or after in vitro stimulation (not recorded which). These receptor sequences come from a human donor in good health (CMV status not recorded). Some clones in this sample may be carry-over from other donors' samples.

The chain carries TRBV7-9 and TRBJ2-5; a possible D gene is TRBD2 (6 bases). The germline V gene has CDR1 SEHNR and CDR2 FQNEAQ (reference sequence). The CDR3 has 13 residues. Trimming cost V 6 bases and J 5 bases, with 13 bases left between them. The CDR3 nucleotides read TGTGCCAGCAGATGGGGAGGCGATGAGACCCAGTACTTC. It encodes CASRWGGDETQYF.

Many counts were recorded for this clonotype. The chain combines TRBV29-1 with TRBJ1-1; D gene unclear. The CDR3 loop spans 13 amino acids. Germline CDR1 reads SQVTM; CDR2 reads ANQGSEA. The V gene lost 1 base and the J gene lost 4 bases, with 10 bases spanning the gap. CDR3 sequence reads: CSVEGQATTEAFF. In DNA, the CDR3 is TGCAGCGTTGAAGGGCAGGCCACCACTGAAGCTTTCTTT. Full variable domain (outside the CDR3, taken from reference TRBV29-1 and TRBJ1-1): SAVISQKPSRDICQRGTSLTIQCQVDSQVTMMFWYRQQPGQSLTLIATANQGSEATYESGFVIDKFPISRPNLTFSTLTVSNMSPEDSSIYLCSVEGQATTEAFFGQGTRLTVV.

To note about this clonotype: At one of its ends the junction is not consistent with the germline gene, which may arise from a read error. This chain connects TRBV5-3 to TRBJ2-7; D remains unclear. TRBV5-3 is sorted into the ORF group, with uncertain function. The CDR3 has 13 amino acids. The CDR3 sequence: CASSLTGNPEQYF. The CDR3 DNA is TGTGCCAGCAGCTTGACGGGTAACCCAGAGCAGTACTTC.

This clonotype was seen just once. This chain uses TRBV20-1 with TRBJ1-2, with D possibly TRBD1 on 6 matching bases. Between the trimmed V and J ends, which lost 2 bases and 3 bases, there was a span of 13 bases. This CDR3 contains 14 residues. Looked up from germline, CDR1 is DFQATT and CDR2 is SNEGSKA (reference sequence). The CDR3 DNA reads TGCAGTGCTAGAAGCACAGGGCTGGACTATGGCTACACCTTC. Its translation: CSARSTGLDYGYTF.

About this clonotype: The conserved final phenylalanine or tryptophan is absent from the CDR3, which likely points to a read error. This sequence joins TRBV7-2 and TRBJ2-3, with D uncertain. V lost 5 bases and J lost 5, with 14 bases in between. The germline V gene has CDR1 SGHTA and CDR2 FQGNSA. The CDR3 is 14 residues long. CDR3 residues: CASSVTDKIDTQYL. The CDR3 DNA follows: TGTGCCAGCAGCGTAACTGACAAGATAGATACGCAGTATTTG.

Worth noting for this clonotype: No conserved phenylalanine or tryptophan is present at the end of the CDR3, so a read error is the likely explanation. The DNA is omitted, as the CDR3 cannot be located on it reliably, and the CDR3 follows TCRdb's listing. The V and J genes are TRBV7-9 and TRBJ2-1; whether TRBD2, the table's D call, matches the DNA was not checked. The CDR3 extends over 16 residues, inclusive of both ends. Germline CDR1 and CDR2: SEHNR and FQNEAQ (reference sequence). The CDR3 loop reads CASSPKTSGSNNEQLL.

This clonotype was detected a few times. The J gene is TRBJ2-3, the V gene TRBV18; TRBD2 agrees at 14 bases. V was pared by 0 bases and J by 4 bases, with 3 bases of the junction left unmatched. CDR1 and CDR2 from the germline V gene are KGHSH and LQKENI. The CDR3 length is 17 residues. The CDR3 region has the DNA TGTGCCAGCTCACCACCGGGACTAGCGGGAGCGGCAGATACGCAGTATTTT. Amino acid sequence: CASSPPGLAGAADTQYF.

Remarks on this clonotype: Without the conserved terminal phenylalanine or tryptophan, this CDR3 likely stems from a read error. The DNA is left out, because the CDR3 cannot be placed on it with certainty; the CDR3 is given as TCRdb lists it. The chain couples TRBV27 to TRBJ2-3. The length of the CDR3 is 10 amino acids, counting both ends. Germline V CDR1 and CDR2: MNHEY, SMNVEV (reference sequence). The CDR3 loop reads CASHGDTKSC.